This T cell receptor (beta chain) was found in a study of PD-1 blockade in classical Hodgkin lymphoma (dated by TCRdb to 2020 to 2022). About the study as a whole: Nivolumab dosing was 3 mg/kg intravenously every 2 weeks, continuing until either disease progression or unacceptable toxicity. A peripheral blood immune signature of response to PD-1 blockade in classical Hodgkin lymphoma was defined using TCR beta sequencing and CyTOF. The investigation overall reported the following: The study covered only a single clinical trial cohort, and the causes of the repertoire differences, possibly disease activity or prior therapy, were still not defined. Baseline TCR diversity was reported as lower in newly diagnosed patients than in healthy donors, and lower still in relapsed/refractory patients. Baseline diversity similar to that of newly diagnosed patients was observed in trial patients achieving complete response, whereas significantly lower diversity was observed in partial responders and progressors. A significant rise by C4D1 was seen in CD4+ but not CD8+ TCR diversity (p=0.0027 vs p=0.16), with the rise being most apparent in complete responders (p=0.02). Patients starting nivolumab less than 1 year after ASCT had lower diversity and were excluded from later analyses to avoid confounding by immune reconstitution.

The V and J ends are trimmed by 7 bases and 2 bases, leaving 6 bases between them. CDR1 MNHNY and CDR2 SVGAGI are derived from the germline V gene (reference sequence). Spanning cysteine to phenylalanine, the CDR3 consists of 12 amino acids. This entry keeps only the CDR3 DNA: 36 bases, framed from base 1. Points on this clone: Its antigen remains undetermined. No base quality values were provided; no much bigger clone lies one nucleotide off.

The sample's time point label, decoded: cycle 4 day 1 (C4D1), after 5 to 7 weeks of nivolumab. All trial patients had relapsed after autologous stem cell transplantation, with cohorts A, B and C differing in prior brentuximab vedotin exposure. The trial cohort was composed of some 57 patients with relapsed/refractory classical Hodgkin lymphoma, for whom complete response, partial response or progressive disease was recorded as best overall response. In the multi-cohort phase II CheckMate 205 trial, trial patients received single-agent nivolumab. An independent review committee assessed best overall response by applying the 2007 International Working Group response criteria. Trial PBMCs were collected just before the start of nivolumab (C1D1) and during therapy at cycle 2 day 1 and cycle 4 day 1. Peripheral blood was collected in 8 mL Vacutainer Cell Preparation Tubes, from which PBMCs were isolated by centrifugation and then cryopreserved.

The Qiagen DNeasy kit was used to extract genomic DNA both from unsorted PBMCs and from the negatively selected CD4+ and CD8+ fractions. TCR beta CDR3 regions were amplified by immunoSEQ multiplex PCR using primers annealing to V and J segments. A synthetic immune receptor repertoire was used to minimize amplification bias, and any residual bias was removed computationally once sequencing was done. As for how the authors treated the data: Repertoire diversity was quantified as the Shannon entropy index using custom Python scripts. The unsorted, CD4+ and CD8+ repertoires were each analyzed separately, with the exception of combined analyses, where CD4+ and CD8+ sequences were merged in silico. Clonal expansion was defined as a frequency increase of at least 2-fold after treatment compared with C1D1, and clones undetected at baseline were assigned a pseudocount of 0.5. Clones with 0 or 1 copy at C1D1 were classified as singleton clones, and clones with 2 or more copies were classified as non-singleton clones. Clones expanded in unsorted samples were annotated as CD4+, CD8+ or unknown by matching protein sequences in sorted samples from the same patient. Wilcoxon tests on paired samples were used to test changes in diversity from C1D1 to C4D1. The immuneACCESS repertoire file appears here via TCRdb, limited to in-frame rearrangements. These files lack a portion of the clones; in checked studies, under half of the deficit traces to unresolved V genes, and the cause of the others is not known. Clone size and the V and J calls come from that table; the DNA yielded D and trimming. For this sample there are 100,000 or so clones; about nine tenths appear just once. The ten largest make up approximately 2.9% of the sample.

This receptor was taken from a human donor with classical Hodgkin lymphoma. The rearranged chain carries TRBV6-6 and TRBJ1-3, with no confidently assigned D gene. The sequences come from peripheral blood mononuclear cells (PBMCs), collected before the fourth cycle of nivolumab. The CDR3 protein sequence reads: CASTRPGNTIYF. Read as DNA, the sequence is TGTGCCAGCACTAGGCCTGGAAACACCATATATTTT.